A selection of T cell receptor beta chains follows, all from one sample in a study of Graves' ophthalmopathy and Graves' hyperthyroidism. MiXCR, applied by TCRdb to the multiplex PCR reads, yields one record per CDR3 protein. The sample carries 900,000 to 1,200,000 distinct CDR3 sequences, about 38% recorded once. The sample taken for sequencing was peripheral blood or thyroid tissue (not recorded which). The receptors here all came from an adult man with Graves' hyperthyroidism. Each CDR3 is given with its conserved first and last residue. The D gene is left open where the match is weak.

D	length	J	V	CDR3
-	15	TRBJ1-5	TRBV7-2	CASSLVERNNQPQHF
TRBD2	16	TRBJ2-7	TRBV9	CASSVGVAGDSYEQYF
-	14	TRBJ1-5	TRBV25-1	CASSEFGGNQPQHF
-	18	TRBJ2-7	TRBV6-2/TRBV6-3	CASSYSRRGINPAYEQYF
-	15	TRBJ2-7	TRBV5-1	CASSYGGDSSYEQYF
TRBD2	15	TRBJ2-7	TRBV7-6	CASSLGGLAGHEQYF
-	13	TRBJ1-1	TRBV4-2	CASSPPTGPEAFF
-	14	TRBJ1-3	TRBV7-3	CASSLTHSGNTIYF
-	14	TRBJ2-5	TRBV6-6	CASSYRVATETQYF
TRBD2	16	TRBJ2-7	TRBV15	CATSRDLVAGAYEQYF
-	17	TRBJ2-5	TRBV5-1	CASSLWPASRVPETQYF
-	16	TRBJ1-6	TRBV5-6	CASSFNRGGYNSPLHF
-	11	TRBJ2-7	TRBV28	CASSAPREQYF
-	14	TRBJ1-5	TRBV29-1	CSVLVKGAGQPQHF
TRBD2	15	TRBJ2-7	TRBV12-3/TRBV12-4	CASMRLAGGTYEQYF
TRBD2	15	TRBJ2-2	TRBV12-3/TRBV12-4	CASRGRSGDTGELFF
-	12	TRBJ1-5	TRBV12-3/TRBV12-4	CASSTYRQPQHF
-	16	TRBJ1-5	TRBV2	CASRWTPVGSNQPQHF
-	14	TRBJ2-7	TRBV14	CASSQDSLLGEQYF
-	11	TRBJ1-2	TRBV7-9	CASSPPYGYTF
TRBD2	13	TRBJ2-5	TRBV29-1	CSGGGGWWGEQYF
TRBD1	18	TRBJ1-2	TRBV10-3	CAISILSPQGAQGYGYTF
-	14	TRBJ2-2	TRBV5-8	CASSFRIATGELFF